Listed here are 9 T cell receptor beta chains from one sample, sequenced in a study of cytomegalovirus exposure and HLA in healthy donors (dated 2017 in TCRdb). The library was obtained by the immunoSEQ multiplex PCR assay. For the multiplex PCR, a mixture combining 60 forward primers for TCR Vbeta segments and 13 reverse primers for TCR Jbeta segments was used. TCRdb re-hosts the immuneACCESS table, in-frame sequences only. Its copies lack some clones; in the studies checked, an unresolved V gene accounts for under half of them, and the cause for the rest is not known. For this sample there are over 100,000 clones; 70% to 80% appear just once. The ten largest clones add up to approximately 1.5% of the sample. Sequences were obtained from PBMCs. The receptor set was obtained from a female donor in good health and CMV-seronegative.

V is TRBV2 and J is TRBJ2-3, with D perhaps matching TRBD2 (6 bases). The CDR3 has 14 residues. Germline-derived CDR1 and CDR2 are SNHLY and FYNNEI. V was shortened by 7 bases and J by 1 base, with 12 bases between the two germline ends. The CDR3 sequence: CASTRELGTDTQYF. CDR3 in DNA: TGTGCCAGCACCCGGGAGTTAGGCACAGATACGCAGTATTTT.

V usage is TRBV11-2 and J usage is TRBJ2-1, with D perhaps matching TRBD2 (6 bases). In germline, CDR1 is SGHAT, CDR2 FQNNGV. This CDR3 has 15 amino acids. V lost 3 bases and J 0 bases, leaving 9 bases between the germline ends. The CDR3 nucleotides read TGTGCCAGCAGCTTGCGCGGGGCCTCCTACAATGAGCAGTTCTTC. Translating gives CASSLRGASYNEQFF. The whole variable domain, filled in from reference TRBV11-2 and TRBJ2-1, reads EAGVAQSPRYKIIEKRQSVAFWCNPISGHATLYWYQQILGQGPKLLIQFQNNGVVDDSQLPKDRFSAERLKGVDSTLKIQPAKLEDSAVYLCASSLRGASYNEQFFGPGTRLTVL.

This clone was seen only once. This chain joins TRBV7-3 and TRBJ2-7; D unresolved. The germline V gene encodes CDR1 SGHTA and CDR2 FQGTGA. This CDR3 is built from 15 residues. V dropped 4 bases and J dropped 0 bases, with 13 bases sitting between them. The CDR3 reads CASSSFGGDSYEQYF. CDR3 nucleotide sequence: TGTGCCAGCAGCTCCTTTGGCGGAGACTCCTACGAGCAGTACTTC.

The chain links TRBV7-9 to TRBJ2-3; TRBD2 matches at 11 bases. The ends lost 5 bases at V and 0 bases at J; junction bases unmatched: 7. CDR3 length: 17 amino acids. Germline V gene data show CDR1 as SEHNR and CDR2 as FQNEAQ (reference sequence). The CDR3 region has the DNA TGTGCCAGCAGCCCGGGACTAGCGGTCCTTAGCACAGATACGCAGTATTTT. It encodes CASSPGLAVLSTDTQYF.

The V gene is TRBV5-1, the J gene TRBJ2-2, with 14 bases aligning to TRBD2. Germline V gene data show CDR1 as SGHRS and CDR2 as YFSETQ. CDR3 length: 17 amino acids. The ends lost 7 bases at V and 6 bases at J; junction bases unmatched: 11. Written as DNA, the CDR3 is TGCGCCAGCTTCGCCGGGACTAGCGGGAGTAGGGCCGGGGAGCTGTTTTTT. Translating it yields CASFAGTSGSRAGELFF.

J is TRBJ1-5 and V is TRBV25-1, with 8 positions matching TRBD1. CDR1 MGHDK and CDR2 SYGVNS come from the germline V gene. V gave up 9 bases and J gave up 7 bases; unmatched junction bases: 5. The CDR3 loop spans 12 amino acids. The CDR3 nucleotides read TGTGCCAGTTGGACAGGGAACCAGCCCCAGCATTTT. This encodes CASWTGNQPQHF. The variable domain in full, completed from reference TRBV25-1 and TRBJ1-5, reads EADIYQTPRYLVIGTGKKITLECSQTMGHDKMYWYQQDPGMELHLIHYSYGVNSTEKGDLSSESTVSRIRTEHFPLTLESARPSHTSQYLCASWTGNQPQHFGDGTRLSIL.

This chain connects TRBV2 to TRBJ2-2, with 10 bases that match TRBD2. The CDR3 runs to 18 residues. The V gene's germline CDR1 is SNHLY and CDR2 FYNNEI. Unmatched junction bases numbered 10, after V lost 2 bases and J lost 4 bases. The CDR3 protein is CASSENPSGRHRTGELFF. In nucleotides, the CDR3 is TGTGCCAGCAGTGAAAATCCTAGCGGGAGACATCGCACCGGGGAGCTGTTTTTT.

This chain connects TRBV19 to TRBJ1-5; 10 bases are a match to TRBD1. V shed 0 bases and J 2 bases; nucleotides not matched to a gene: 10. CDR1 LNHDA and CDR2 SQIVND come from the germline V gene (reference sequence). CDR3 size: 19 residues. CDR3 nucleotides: TGTGCCAGTAGTATAGATCCGGGACAGGGGAGCGGTGGCAATCAGCCCCAGCATTTT. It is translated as CASSIDPGQGSGGNQPQHF.

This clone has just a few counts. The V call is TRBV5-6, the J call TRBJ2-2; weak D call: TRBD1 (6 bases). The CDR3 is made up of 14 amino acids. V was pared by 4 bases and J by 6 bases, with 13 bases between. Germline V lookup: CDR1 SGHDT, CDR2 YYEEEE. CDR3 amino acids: CASSQGFEAGELFF. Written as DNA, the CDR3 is TGTGCCAGCAGCCAGGGGTTTGAGGCCGGGGAGCTGTTTTTT.